This passage covers 22 T cell receptor beta chains from one sample sequenced in a study of blood T cells in healthy people across ages. A J-beta primer mix and a sample-barcoded 5' primer were used in a second PCR of about 7 to 12 cycles. A single record per CDR3 protein comes from TCRdb applying MiXCR to the 5' RACE reads. The profile shows under 950,000 distinct CDR3 sequences, about a fifth of them singletons. The sample comprised blood. The receptors derive from a man aged 65 to 85 in good health.

The rearrangement uses TRBV12-3 or TRBV12-4 and TRBJ2-5; 9 nucleotides align to TRBD2. The J call is doubtful: the DNA matches TRBJ2-1 better. The CDR3 runs to 13 residues. CDR3 DNA: TGTGCCAGCACCGCGGGACTAGCTTATGAGCAGTTCTTC. Its translation: CASTAGLAYEQFF.

The V gene is TRBV5-5, the J gene TRBJ2-1, with 7 nucleotides matching TRBD2. This CDR3 spans 16 amino acids. V lost 1 base and J lost 0; bases outside the gene matches: 4. Germline CDR1 reads SGHKS; CDR2 reads YYEKEE (reference sequence). The CDR3 nucleotides read TGTGCCAGCAGCTTGTTGTGGACTAGCTCCTACAATGAGCAGTTCTTC. Protein product: CASSLLWTSSYNEQFF.

This clonotype was counted a single time. J is TRBJ2-1 and V is TRBV29-1; 9 bases match TRBD2. The CDR3 spans 13 residues. V lost 5 bases, J lost 4 bases, and 3 bases stayed unmatched. Germline loops: CDR1 SQVTM, CDR2 ANQGSEA. CDR3 coding DNA: TGCAGCGTTCTAGCGGGGTCGTACAATGAGCAGTTCTTC. Translation: CSVLAGSYNEQFF.

This clonotype has just a few counts. The V and J genes are TRBV5-5 and TRBJ2-5; perhaps TRBD2 as D (5 bases). Trimming left V 0 bases short and J 7 bases short, with 10 bases between. Per the germline V gene, CDR1 is SGHKS and CDR2 is YYEKEE (reference sequence). This CDR3 is built from 13 residues. The chain's CDR3 is CASSLVGRGTQYF. CDR3 nucleotide sequence: TGTGCCAGCAGCTTGGTTGGACGGGGGACCCAGTACTTC.

This clonotype was seen a handful of times. The genes are TRBV20-1 and TRBJ1-5; weak D call: TRBD1 (5 bases). V lost 3 bases and J 9 bases, leaving 15 bases between the germline ends. Looked up from germline, CDR1 is DFQATT and CDR2 is SNEGSKA (reference sequence). This CDR3 has 13 residues. The CDR3 here is CSARGGSQGPQHF. For the CDR3, the DNA is TGCAGTGCTAGGGGTGGGTCCCAGGGGCCCCAGCATTTT.

The chain is built from TRBV12-3 or TRBV12-4 and TRBJ1-2; D gene uncertain. The CDR3 is 15 amino acids. V dropped 7 bases and J dropped 5 bases, with 20 bases sitting between them. CDR3 nucleotide sequence: TGTGCCAGCACCCTGTCGGGTCGAAACTCATATGGCTACACCTTC. It encodes CASTLSGRNSYGYTF.

The V gene is TRBV28, the J gene TRBJ1-1, with 9 bases aligning to TRBD1. Trimming took 2 bases from V and 4 from J; bases not matched to a gene: 2. Germline V gives CDR1 MDHEN, CDR2 SYDVKM. This CDR3 is built from 14 residues. The CDR3 bases are TGTGCCAGCAGTTTAATACAGGGGGCCACTGAAGCTTTCTTT. It yields the protein CASSLIQGATEAFF.

This rearrangement joins TRBV12-3 or TRBV12-4 to TRBJ2-1, with a weak D call TRBD2 (5 bases). V gave up 2 bases and J gave up 6 bases, with 14 bases separating them. The CDR3 has 15 residues. CDR3 sequence: CASSLRTPPPNEQFF. The CDR3 nucleotides are TGTGCCAGCAGTTTAAGGACTCCTCCACCCAATGAGCAGTTCTTC.

This chain links TRBV19 with TRBJ1-1; 10 bases fit TRBD1. The CDR3 extends over 15 amino acids. Trimming removed 0 bases from V and 7 bases from J; junction bases left unmatched: 5. Germline V gene sequence: CDR1 LNHDA, CDR2 SQIVND (reference sequence). Here the CDR3 reads CASSIEPGQGDEAFF. DNA for the CDR3: TGTGCCAGTAGTATAGAACCTGGACAGGGGGATGAAGCTTTCTTT. Combining the CDR3 with reference TRBV19 and TRBJ1-1 gives the whole variable domain DGGITQSPKYLFRKEGQNVTLSCEQNLNHDAMYWYRQDPGQGLRLIYYSQIVNDFQKGDIAEGYSVSREKKESFPLTVTSAQKNPTAFYLCASSIEPGQGDEAFFGQGTRLTVV.

This chain connects TRBV11-3 to TRBJ2-1; TRBD1 might be the D (5 bases). Trimming took 5 bases from V and 0 from J, leaving 11 bases between them. The CDR3 length is 15 residues. Germline-derived CDR1 and CDR2 are SGHNT and YENEEA. The CDR3: CASSPADSSYNEQFF. The CDR3 bases are TGTGCCAGCAGCCCCGCAGACAGCTCCTACAATGAGCAGTTCTTC.

This chain uses TRBV5-1 with TRBJ2-3, with 9 bases matching TRBD1. The V gene's germline CDR1 is SGHRS and CDR2 YFSETQ. Trimming took 1 base from V and 0 from J; bases not matched to a gene: 3. The CDR3 runs to 16 residues. The CDR3: CASSLYGTGSTDTQYF. CDR3 bases: TGCGCCAGCAGCTTGTACGGGACAGGGAGCACAGATACGCAGTATTTT.

The sample holds a few counts of this clonotype. The gene calls are TRBV27 and TRBJ2-1, with D possibly being TRBD1 or TRBD2 (5 bases each). Germline loops: CDR1 MNHEY, CDR2 SMNVEV (reference sequence). V lost 6 bases and J 4 bases, leaving 16 bases between the germline ends. The CDR3 loop spans 15 amino acids. The CDR3 DNA reads as TGTGCCAGCAGCAAAGAGGGGAGTCGGTACAATGAGCAGTTCTTC. Translating it yields CASSKEGSRYNEQFF.

V gene TRBV6-6 combines with J gene TRBJ1-2; TRBD1 is a possible D gene (6 bases). The CDR3 runs to 14 residues. The germline CDR1 and CDR2 sequences are MNHNY and SVGAGI (reference sequence). Trimming cost V 5 bases and J 4 bases, with 14 bases left between them. The CDR3 loop is CASSPQGISYGYTF. The CDR3 DNA is TGTGCCAGCAGTCCTCAGGGGATAAGCTATGGCTACACCTTC.

The chain joins TRBV12-5 to TRBJ2-7, with unresolved D. With 2 bases removed from V and 2 bases from J, the gap between germline ends came to 7 bases. Germline CDR1 LGHNT, CDR2 FRNRAP. The CDR3 runs to 13 residues. CDR3 nucleotides: TGTGCTAGTGGTTTGCCCTGTACCTACGAGCAGTACTTC. Its translation: CASGLPCTYEQYF. Complete variable domain (other parts from reference TRBV12-5 and TRBJ2-7): DARVTQTPRHKVTEMGQEVTMRCQPILGHNTVFWYRQTMMQGLELLAYFRNRAPLDDSGMPKDRFSAEMPDATLATLKIQPSEPRDSAVYFCASGLPCTYEQYFGPGTRLTVT.

The chain has TRBV11-3 and TRBJ2-2, with TRBD2 matching 11 bases. CDR1 SGHNT and CDR2 YENEEA come from the germline V gene. The CDR3 loop spans 16 amino acids. The ends lost 5 bases at V and 1 base at J; junction bases unmatched: 3. The CDR3 sequence is CASSPGTSGNTGELFF. The CDR3 nucleotides read TGTGCCAGCAGCCCCGGGACTAGCGGGAACACCGGGGAGCTGTTTTTT.

This clonotype was recorded only once. At one of its ends the junction is not consistent with the germline gene, which may arise from a read error. The chain links TRBV28 to TRBJ2-5; TRBD1 agrees at 9 bases. CDR3 length: 12 residues. CDR1 MDHEN and CDR2 SYDVKM come from the germline V gene. The CDR3 region is CASSGGQGGINF. For the CDR3, the DNA is TGTGCCAGCAGTGGGGGACAGGGAGGAATTAACTTC.

This chain connects TRBV4-2 to TRBJ1-4; TRBD1 matches at 11 bases. Germline CDR1 reads LGHNA; CDR2 reads YNFKEQ. The CDR3 runs 18 residues. V was clipped by 1 base and J by 2 bases; unmatched bases: 6. The CDR3 here is CASSQGIGQGATNEKLFF. CDR3 bases: TGTGCCAGCAGCCAAGGGATTGGACAGGGGGCTACTAATGAAAAACTGTTTTTT.

This clonotype came up a few times. The chain links TRBV7-2 to TRBJ2-1, with 7 nucleotides matching TRBD1. There are 17 residues in the CDR3. V dropped 0 bases and J dropped 0; count of bases not matched to a gene: 5. Per the germline V gene, CDR1 is SGHTA and CDR2 is FQGNSA. This CDR3 is CASSLAPGQSSYNEQFF. The CDR3 DNA follows: TGTGCCAGCAGCTTAGCGCCGGGACAGAGCTCCTACAATGAGCAGTTCTTC.

The rearrangement links TRBV7-3 to TRBJ2-3, with 12 bases identical to TRBD2. From germline, CDR1 is SGHTA and CDR2 FQGTGA. V shed 4 bases, J shed 4 bases, and the junction held 6 bases outside the gene matches. The CDR3 spans 16 residues. CDR3 sequence: CASSSLAGGGPDTQYF. In DNA, the CDR3 is TGTGCCAGCAGCTCCCTAGCGGGAGGGGGCCCAGATACGCAGTATTTT.

This clonotype was counted only a few times. The chain couples TRBV3-1 to TRBJ2-2; 7 nucleotides line up with TRBD2. The J segment lost 3 bases and the V segment lost 1 base, leaving 2 bases of the junction unmatched. The CDR3 loop spans 15 amino acids. Germline CDR1 and CDR2: LGHDT and YNNKEL (reference sequence). CDR3 in amino acids: CASSQGLADTGELFF. The CDR3, as DNA: TGTGCCAGCAGCCAAGGGCTAGCGGACACCGGGGAGCTGTTTTTT.

The chain employs TRBV28 and TRBJ2-1; 7 bases are shared with TRBD2. V was clipped by 5 bases and J by 1 base; unmatched bases: 5. In germline, CDR1 is MDHEN, CDR2 SYDVKM. The CDR3 loop spans 15 amino acids. The CDR3 protein is CASSQAGRSYNEQFF. CDR3 in DNA: TGTGCCAGCAGTCAAGCGGGGAGGTCCTACAATGAGCAGTTCTTC. Using reference TRBV28 and TRBJ2-1 for the parts outside the CDR3, the full variable domain is DVKVTQSSRYLVKRTGEKVFLECVQDMDHENMFWYRQDPGLGLRLIYFSYDVKMKEKGDIPEGYSVSREKKERFSLILESASTNQTSMYLCASSQAGRSYNEQFFGPGTRLTVL.

The V gene is TRBV7-2, the J gene TRBJ2-5, with TRBD2 identical over 9 bases. The J call may be incorrect, as the DNA end agrees better with TRBJ2-7. In germline, CDR1 is SGHTA, CDR2 FQGNSA. The CDR3 extends over 13 amino acids. The DNA of the CDR3 is TGTGCCAGCAACCTAGCGGGGACCTACGAGCAGTACTTC. It encodes CASNLAGTYEQYF.